This T cell receptor (beta chain) came from a study of blood T cell repertoires in COVID-19. The overall study: Collection of acute and convalescent COVID-19 samples took place in the United States, Italy and Spain.

V lost 9 bases to trimming and J lost 0 bases, with 14 bases between them. The CDR3 runs to 15 residues. Germline CDR1 is LNHDA and CDR2 is SQIVND (reference sequence). In the authors' methods: Estimation of nucleated cell counts relied on the amplification of reference gene primers. Sequenced by immunoSEQ multiplex PCR; TCRdb stores in-frame clones only, minus some. The V and J calls and clone size were taken over from that table, and D and trimming were inferred from the DNA. The profile shows roughly 150,000 clones, 81% of them singletons. The sequence came from a human donor in a cohort sampled during active COVID-19. The rearrangement uses TRBV19 and TRBJ1-4, with D unresolved. Sequenced: peripheral blood. This CDR3 reads CASRDSWATNEKLFF. CDR3 DNA sequence: TGTGCCAGCCGAGACTCGTGGGCAACTAATGAAAAACTGTTTTTT.